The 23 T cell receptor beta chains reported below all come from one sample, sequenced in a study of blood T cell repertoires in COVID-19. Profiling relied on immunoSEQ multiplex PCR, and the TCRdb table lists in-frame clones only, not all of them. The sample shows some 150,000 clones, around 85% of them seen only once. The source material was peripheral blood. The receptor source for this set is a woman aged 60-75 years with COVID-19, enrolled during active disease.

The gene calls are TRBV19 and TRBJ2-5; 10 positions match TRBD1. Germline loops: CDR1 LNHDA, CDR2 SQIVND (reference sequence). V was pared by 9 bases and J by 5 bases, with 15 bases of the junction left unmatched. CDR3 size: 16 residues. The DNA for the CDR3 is TGTGCCAGCGCCCGCAAGGGGACAGGGGTGAAGGAGACCCAGTACTTC. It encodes CASARKGTGVKETQYF.

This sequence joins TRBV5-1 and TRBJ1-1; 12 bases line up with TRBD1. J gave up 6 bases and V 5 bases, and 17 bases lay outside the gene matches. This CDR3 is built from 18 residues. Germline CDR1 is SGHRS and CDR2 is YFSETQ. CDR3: CASSSPGQGAAKYPEAFF. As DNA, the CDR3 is TGCGCCAGCAGTTCACCGGGACAGGGGGCGGCTAAGTATCCTGAAGCTTTCTTT. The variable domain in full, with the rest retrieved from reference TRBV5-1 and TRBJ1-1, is KAGVTQTPRYLIKTRGQQVTLSCSPISGHRSVSWYQQTPGQGLQFLFEYFSETQRNKGNFPGRFSGRQFSNSRSEMNVSTLELGDSALYLCASSSPGQGAAKYPEAFFGQGTRLTVV.

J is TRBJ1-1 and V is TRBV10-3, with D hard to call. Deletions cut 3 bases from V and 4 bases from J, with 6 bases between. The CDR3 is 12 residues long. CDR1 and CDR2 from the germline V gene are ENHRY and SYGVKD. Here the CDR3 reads CAISDFGTEAFF. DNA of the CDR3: TGTGCCATCAGTGATTTCGGCACTGAAGCTTTCTTT.

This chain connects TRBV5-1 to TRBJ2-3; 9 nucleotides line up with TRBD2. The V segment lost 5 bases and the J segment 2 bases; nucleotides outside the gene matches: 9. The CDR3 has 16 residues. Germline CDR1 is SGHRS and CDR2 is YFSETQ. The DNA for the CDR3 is TGCGCCAGCAGGGCCTCGGCTAGCGGGGACACAGATACGCAGTATTTT. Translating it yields CASRASASGDTDTQYF.

The DNA of the CDR3 is TGTGCCAGCAGCCATAGGACAGGGGGCGCAGATACGCAGTATTTT. It is translated as CASSHRTGGADTQYF. The gene calls are TRBV3-1 (or the pseudogene TRBV3-2) and TRBJ2-3; 11 bases agree with TRBD1. Germline CDR1 is LGHDT and CDR2 is YNNKEL (reference sequence). This CDR3 is 15 amino acids long. Trimming took 3 bases from V and 4 from J; bases not matched to a gene: 3.

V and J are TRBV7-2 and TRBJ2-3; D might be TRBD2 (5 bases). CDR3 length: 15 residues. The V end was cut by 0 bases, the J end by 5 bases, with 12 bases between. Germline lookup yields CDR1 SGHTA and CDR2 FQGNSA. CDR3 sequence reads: CASSLAALVIDTQYF. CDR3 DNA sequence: TGTGCCAGCAGCTTAGCGGCACTAGTTATAGATACGCAGTATTTT.

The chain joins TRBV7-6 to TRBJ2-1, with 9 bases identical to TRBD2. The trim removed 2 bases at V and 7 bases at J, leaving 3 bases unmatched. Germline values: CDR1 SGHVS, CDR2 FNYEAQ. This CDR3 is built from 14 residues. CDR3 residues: CASSLRLAGNEQFF. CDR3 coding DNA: TGTGCCAGCAGCTTACGGCTAGCGGGAAATGAGCAGTTCTTC.

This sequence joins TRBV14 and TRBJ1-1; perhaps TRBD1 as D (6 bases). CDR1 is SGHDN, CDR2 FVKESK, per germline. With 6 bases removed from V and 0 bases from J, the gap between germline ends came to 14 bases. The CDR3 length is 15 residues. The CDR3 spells CASRRIGQMNTEAFF. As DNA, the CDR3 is TGTGCCAGCAGACGAATAGGACAGATGAACACTGAAGCTTTCTTT.

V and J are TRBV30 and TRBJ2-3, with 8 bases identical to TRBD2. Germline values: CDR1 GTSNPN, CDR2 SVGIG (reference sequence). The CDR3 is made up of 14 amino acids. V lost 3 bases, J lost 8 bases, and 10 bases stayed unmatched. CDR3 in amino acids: CAWRTPGGTSTQYF. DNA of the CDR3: TGTGCCTGGAGAACGCCGGGGGGGACAAGTACGCAGTATTTT.

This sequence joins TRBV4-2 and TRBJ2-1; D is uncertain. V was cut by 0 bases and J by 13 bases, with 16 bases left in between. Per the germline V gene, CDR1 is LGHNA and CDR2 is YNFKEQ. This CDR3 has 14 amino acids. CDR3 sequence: CASSQDLPNNAQFF. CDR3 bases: TGTGCCAGCAGCCAAGATCTCCCGAACAATGCTCAGTTCTTC.

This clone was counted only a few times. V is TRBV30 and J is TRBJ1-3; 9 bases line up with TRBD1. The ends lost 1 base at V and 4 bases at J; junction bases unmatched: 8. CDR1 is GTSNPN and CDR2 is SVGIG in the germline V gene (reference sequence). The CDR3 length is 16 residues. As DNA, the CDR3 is TGTGCCTGGAGTGATAGGGGACAGGGAAGAGGAAACACCATATATTTT. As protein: CAWSDRGQGRGNTIYF.

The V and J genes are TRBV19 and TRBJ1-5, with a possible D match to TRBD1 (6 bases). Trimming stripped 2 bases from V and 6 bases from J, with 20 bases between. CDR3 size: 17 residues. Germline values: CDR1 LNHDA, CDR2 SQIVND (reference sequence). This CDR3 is CASSIRVGGALGQPQHF. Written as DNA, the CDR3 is TGTGCCAGTAGTATAAGGGTCGGGGGGGCTTTGGGTCAGCCCCAGCATTTT.

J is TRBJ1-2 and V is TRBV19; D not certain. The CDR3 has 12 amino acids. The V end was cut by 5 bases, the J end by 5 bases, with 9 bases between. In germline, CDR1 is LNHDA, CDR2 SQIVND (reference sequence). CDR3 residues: CASSPNFYGYTF. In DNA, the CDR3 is TGTGCCAGTAGTCCTAACTTTTATGGCTACACCTTC. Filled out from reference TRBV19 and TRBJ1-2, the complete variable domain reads DGGITQSPKYLFRKEGQNVTLSCEQNLNHDAMYWYRQDPGQGLRLIYYSQIVNDFQKGDIAEGYSVSREKKESFPLTVTSAQKNPTAFYLCASSPNFYGYTFGSGTRLTVV.

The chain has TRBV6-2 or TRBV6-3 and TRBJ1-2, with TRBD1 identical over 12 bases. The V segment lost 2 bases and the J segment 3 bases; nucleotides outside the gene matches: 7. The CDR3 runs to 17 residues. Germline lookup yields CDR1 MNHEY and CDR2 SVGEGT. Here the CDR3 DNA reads TGTGCCAGCAGTTACCCGGGACAGGGGGCGACGCACTATGGCTACACCTTC. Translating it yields CASSYPGQGATHYGYTF.

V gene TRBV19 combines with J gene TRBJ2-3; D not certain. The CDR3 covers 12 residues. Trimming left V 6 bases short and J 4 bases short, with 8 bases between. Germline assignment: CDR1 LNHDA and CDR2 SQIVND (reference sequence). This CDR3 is CASRAQADTQYF. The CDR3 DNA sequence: TGTGCCAGTAGGGCCCAGGCAGATACGCAGTATTTT.

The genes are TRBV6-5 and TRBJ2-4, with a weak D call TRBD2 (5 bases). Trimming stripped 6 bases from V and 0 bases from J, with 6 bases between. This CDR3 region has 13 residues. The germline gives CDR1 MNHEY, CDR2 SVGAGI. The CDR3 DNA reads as TGTGCCAGCAGCGGACTAGCCAAAAACATTCAGTACTTC. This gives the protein CASSGLAKNIQYF.

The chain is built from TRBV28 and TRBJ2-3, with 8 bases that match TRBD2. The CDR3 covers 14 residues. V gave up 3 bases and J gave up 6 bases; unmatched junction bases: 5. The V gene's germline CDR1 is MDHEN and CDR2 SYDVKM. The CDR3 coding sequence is TGTGCCAGCAGTTTCGGACCGGGAGGGGATACGCAGTATTTT. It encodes CASSFGPGGDTQYF. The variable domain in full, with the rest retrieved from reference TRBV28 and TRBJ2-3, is DVKVTQSSRYLVKRTGEKVFLECVQDMDHENMFWYRQDPGLGLRLIYFSYDVKMKEKGDIPEGYSVSREKKERFSLILESASTNQTSMYLCASSFGPGGDTQYFGPGTRLTVL.

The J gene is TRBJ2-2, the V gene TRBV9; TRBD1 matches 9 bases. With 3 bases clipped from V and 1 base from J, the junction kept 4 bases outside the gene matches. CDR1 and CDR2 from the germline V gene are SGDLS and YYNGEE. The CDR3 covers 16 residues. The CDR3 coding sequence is TGTGCCAGCAGCGGCGGACAGGGGCAGAACACCGGGGAGCTGTTTTTT. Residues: CASSGGQGQNTGELFF.

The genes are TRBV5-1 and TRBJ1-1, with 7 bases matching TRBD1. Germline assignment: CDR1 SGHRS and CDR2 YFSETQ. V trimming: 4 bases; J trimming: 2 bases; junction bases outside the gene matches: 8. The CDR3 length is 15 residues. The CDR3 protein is CASSLTGTVNTEAFF. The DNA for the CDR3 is TGCGCCAGCAGCCTGACCGGGACAGTAAACACTGAAGCTTTCTTT.

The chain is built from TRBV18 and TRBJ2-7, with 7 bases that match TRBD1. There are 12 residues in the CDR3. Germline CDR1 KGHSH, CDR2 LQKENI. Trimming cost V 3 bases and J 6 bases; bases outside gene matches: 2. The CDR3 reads CASSPTGAEQYF. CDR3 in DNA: TGTGCCAGCTCACCTACAGGGGCCGAGCAGTACTTC.

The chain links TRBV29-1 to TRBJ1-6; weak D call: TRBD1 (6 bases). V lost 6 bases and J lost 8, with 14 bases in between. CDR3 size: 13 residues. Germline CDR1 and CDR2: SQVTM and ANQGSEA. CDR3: CSVTQGPDSPLHF. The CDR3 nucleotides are TGCAGCGTGACCCAGGGGCCCGATTCACCCCTCCACTTT.

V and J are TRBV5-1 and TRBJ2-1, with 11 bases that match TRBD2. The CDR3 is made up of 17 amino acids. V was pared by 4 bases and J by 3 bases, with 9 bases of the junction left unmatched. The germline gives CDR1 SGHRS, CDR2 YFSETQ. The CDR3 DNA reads TGCGCCAGCAGCCCCCCGGCTAGCGGGGGGTTCTACAATGAGCAGTTCTTC. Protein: CASSPPASGGFYNEQFF.

The DNA for the CDR3 is TGCGCCAGCAGCCCTGGCGTCGGCAGAGACATGGTGAATGGCTACACCTTC. Translated: CASSPGVGRDMVNGYTF. The rearrangement links TRBV5-1 to TRBJ1-2, with unresolved D. V lost 4 bases, J lost 6 bases, and 25 bases lay in between. Germline loops: CDR1 SGHRS, CDR2 YFSETQ. The CDR3 spans 17 residues.